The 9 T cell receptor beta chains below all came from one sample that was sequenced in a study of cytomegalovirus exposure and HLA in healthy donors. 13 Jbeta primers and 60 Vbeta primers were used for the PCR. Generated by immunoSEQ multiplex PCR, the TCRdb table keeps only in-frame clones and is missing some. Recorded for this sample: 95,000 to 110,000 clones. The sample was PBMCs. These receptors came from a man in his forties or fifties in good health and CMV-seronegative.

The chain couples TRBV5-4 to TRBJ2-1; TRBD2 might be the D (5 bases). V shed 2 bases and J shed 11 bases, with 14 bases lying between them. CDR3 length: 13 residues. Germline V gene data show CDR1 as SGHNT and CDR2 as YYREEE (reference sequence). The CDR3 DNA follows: TGTGCCAGCAGCTTACCGGGGAAACCGCAGCAGTTCTTC. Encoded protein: CASSLPGKPQQFF.

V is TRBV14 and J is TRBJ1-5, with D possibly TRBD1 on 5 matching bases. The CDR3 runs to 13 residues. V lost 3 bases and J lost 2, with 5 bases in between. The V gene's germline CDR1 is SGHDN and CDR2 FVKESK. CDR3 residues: CASSQTGNQPQHF. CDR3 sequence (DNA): TGTGCCAGCAGCCAGACAGGCAATCAGCCCCAGCATTTT.

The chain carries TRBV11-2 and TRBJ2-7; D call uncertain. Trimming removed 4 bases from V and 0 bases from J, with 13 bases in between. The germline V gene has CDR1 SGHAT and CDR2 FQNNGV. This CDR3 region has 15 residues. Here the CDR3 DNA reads TGTGCCAGCAGCTCAGAGTTACAGAGCTCCTACGAGCAGTACTTC. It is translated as CASSSELQSSYEQYF.

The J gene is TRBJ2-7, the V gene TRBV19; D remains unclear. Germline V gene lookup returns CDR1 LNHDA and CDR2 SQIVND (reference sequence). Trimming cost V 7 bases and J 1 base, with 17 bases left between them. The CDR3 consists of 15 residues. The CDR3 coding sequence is TGTGCCAGTAACCCAACCCCGGGTCAATCCTACGAGCAGTACTTC. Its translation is CASNPTPGQSYEQYF.

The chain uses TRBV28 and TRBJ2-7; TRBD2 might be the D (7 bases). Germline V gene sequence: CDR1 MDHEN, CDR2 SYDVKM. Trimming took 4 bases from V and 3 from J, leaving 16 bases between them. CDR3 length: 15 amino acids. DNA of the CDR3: TGTGCCAGCAGTTCAGGGGAGGGGGAATACTACGAGCAGTACTTC. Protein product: CASSSGEGEYYEQYF.

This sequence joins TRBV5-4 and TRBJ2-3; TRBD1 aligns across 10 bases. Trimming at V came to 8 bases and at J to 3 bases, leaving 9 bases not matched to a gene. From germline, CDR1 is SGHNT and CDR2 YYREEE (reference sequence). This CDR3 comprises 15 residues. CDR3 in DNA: TGTGCCAGTGCAGGTCCGGACAGGGGGACAGATACGCAGTATTTT. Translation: CASAGPDRGTDTQYF.

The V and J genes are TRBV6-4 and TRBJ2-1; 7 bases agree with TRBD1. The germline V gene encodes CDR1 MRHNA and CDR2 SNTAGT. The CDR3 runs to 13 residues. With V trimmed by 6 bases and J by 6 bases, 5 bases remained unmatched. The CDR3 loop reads CASSETGVNEQFF. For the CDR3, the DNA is TGTGCCAGCAGCGAAACAGGGGTCAATGAGCAGTTCTTC.

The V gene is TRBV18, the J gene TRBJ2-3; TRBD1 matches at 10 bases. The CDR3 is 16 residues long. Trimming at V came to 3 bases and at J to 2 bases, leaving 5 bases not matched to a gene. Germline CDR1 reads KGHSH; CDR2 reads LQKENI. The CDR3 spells CASSPPGTGATDTQYF. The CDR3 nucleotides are TGTGCCAGCTCACCTCCGGGGACAGGGGCCACAGATACGCAGTATTTT.

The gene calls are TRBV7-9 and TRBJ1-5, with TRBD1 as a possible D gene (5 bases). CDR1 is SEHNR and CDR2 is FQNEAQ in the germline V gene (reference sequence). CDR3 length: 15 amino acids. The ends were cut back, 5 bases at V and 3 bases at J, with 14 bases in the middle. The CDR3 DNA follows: TGTGCCAGCAGCCAAACAGGTGAGGTCAATCAGCCCCAGCATTTT. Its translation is CASSQTGEVNQPQHF.